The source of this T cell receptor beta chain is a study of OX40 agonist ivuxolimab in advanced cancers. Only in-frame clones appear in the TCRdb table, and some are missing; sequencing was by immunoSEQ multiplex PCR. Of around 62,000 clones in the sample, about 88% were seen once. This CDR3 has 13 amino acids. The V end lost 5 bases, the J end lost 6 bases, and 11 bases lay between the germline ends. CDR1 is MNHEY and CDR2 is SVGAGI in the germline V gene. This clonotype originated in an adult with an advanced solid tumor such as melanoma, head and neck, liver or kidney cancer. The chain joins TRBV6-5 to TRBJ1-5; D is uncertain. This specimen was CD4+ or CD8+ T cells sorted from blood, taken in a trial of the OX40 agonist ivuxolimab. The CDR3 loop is CASSEGLRQPQHF. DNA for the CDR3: TGTGCCAGCAGTGAGGGTCTGCGTCAGCCCCAGCATTTT.